Below, one T cell receptor beta chain is given with its context. The antigen remains unidentified. PBMC were collected before vaccination, two weeks after the third vaccination, and at progression. Here immunoSEQ multiplex PCR was the method, and the copy in TCRdb shows in-frame clones only, minus some. The table lists fewer than 100,000 clones, 85% to 90% of them singletons. CDR1 is ENHRY and CDR2 is SYGVKD in the germline V gene. V was clipped by 2 bases and J by 3 bases, with 5 bases between them. This CDR3 has 13 amino acids. This specimen comes from a study of glioma-infiltrating T cells after dendritic cell vaccination. Study observations and caveats: The cohort had few patients with full blood and tumor sets.

The chain joins TRBV10-3 to TRBJ1-5; D uncertain. The sequencing here drew on blood, taken before dendritic cell vaccination. The receptor comes from a human donor with glioblastoma. The CDR3 sequence is CAISETFNQPQHF. The CDR3 DNA sequence: TGTGCCATCAGTGAGACATTCAATCAGCCCCAGCATTTT.